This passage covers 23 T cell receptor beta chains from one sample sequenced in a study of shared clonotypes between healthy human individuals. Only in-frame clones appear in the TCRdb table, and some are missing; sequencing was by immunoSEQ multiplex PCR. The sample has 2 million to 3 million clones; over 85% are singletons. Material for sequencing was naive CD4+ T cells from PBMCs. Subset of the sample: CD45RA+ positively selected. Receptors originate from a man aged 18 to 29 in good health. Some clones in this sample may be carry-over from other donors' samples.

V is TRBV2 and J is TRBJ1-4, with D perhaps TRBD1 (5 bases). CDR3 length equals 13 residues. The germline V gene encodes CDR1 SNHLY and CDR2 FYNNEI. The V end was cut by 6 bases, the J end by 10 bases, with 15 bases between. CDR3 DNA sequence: TGTGCCAGCAGCTCAGGGCGGGGGGGAAAACTGTTTTTT. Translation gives CASSSGRGGKLFF. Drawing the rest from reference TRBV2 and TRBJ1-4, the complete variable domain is EPEVTQTPSHQVTQMGQEVILRCVPISNHLYFYWYRQILGQKVEFLVSFYNNEISEKSEIFDDQFSVERPDGSNFTLKIRSTKLEDSAMYFCASSSGRGGKLFFGSGTQLSVL.

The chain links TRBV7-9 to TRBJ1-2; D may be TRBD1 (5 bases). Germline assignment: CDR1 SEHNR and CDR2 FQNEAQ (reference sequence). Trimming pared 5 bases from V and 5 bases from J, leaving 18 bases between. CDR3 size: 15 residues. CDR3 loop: CASSPSGQGSYGYTF. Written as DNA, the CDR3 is TGTGCCAGCAGCCCTAGTGGTCAGGGTTCGTATGGCTACACCTTC. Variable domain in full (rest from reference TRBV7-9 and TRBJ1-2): DTGVSQNPRHKITKRGQNVTFRCDPISEHNRLYWYRQTLGQGPEFLTYFQNEAQLEKSRLLSDRFSAERPKGSFSTLEIQRTEQGDSAMYLCASSPSGQGSYGYTFGSGTRLTVV.

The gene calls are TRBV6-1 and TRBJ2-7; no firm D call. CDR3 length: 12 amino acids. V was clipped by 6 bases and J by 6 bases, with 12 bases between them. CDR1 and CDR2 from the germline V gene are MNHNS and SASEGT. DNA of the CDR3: TGTGCCAGCAGGGAAACAGTAGGCGAGCAGTACTTC. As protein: CASRETVGEQYF.

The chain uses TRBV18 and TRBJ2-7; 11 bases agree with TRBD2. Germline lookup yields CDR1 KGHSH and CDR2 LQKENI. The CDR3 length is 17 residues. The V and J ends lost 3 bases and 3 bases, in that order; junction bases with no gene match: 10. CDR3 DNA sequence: TGTGCCAGCTCACCCCGACTAGCGGGGACAGGACACTACGAGCAGTACTTC. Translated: CASSPRLAGTGHYEQYF.

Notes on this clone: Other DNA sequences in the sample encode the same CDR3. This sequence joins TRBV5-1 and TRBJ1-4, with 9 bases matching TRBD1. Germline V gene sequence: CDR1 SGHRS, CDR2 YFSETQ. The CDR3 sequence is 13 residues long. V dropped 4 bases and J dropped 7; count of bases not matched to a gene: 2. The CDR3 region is CASSLGQGEKLFF. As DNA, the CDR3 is TGCGCCAGCAGCCTGGGACAGGGTGAAAAACTGTTTTTT.

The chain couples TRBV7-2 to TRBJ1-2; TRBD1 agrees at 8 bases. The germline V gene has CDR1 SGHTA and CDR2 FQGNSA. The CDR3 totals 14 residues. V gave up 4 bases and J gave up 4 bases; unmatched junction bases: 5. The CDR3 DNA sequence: TGTGCCAGCAGCTACCGACAGGGGACCTATGGCTACACCTTC. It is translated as CASSYRQGTYGYTF.

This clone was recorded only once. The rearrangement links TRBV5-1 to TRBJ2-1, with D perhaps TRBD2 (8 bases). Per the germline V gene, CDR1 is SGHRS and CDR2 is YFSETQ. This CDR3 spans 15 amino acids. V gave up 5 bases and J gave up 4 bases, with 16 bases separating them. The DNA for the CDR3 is TGCGCCAGCAGGCAGGGGGTAGCGGGATACAATGAGCAGTTCTTC. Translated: CASRQGVAGYNEQFF.

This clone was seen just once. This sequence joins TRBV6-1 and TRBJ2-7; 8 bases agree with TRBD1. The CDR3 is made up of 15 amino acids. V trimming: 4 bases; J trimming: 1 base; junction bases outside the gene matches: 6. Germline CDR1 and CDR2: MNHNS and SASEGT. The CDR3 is CASSAGGTGSYEQYF. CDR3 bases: TGTGCCAGCAGTGCCGGCGGGACAGGTTCCTACGAGCAGTACTTC.

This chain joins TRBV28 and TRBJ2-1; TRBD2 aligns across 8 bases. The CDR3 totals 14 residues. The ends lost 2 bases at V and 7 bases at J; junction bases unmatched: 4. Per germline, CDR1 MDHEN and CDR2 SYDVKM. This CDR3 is CASSLRVAGNEQFF. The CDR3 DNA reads TGTGCCAGCAGTTTACGGGTAGCGGGGAATGAGCAGTTCTTC. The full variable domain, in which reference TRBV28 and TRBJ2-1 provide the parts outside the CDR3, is DVKVTQSSRYLVKRTGEKVFLECVQDMDHENMFWYRQDPGLGLRLIYFSYDVKMKEKGDIPEGYSVSREKKERFSLILESASTNQTSMYLCASSLRVAGNEQFFGPGTRLTVL.

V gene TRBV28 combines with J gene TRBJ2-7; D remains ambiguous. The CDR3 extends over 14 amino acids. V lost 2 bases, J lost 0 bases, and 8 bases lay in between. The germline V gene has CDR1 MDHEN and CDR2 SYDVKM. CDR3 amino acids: CASSLTQSSYEQYF. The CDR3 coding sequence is TGTGCCAGCAGTTTAACACAGAGCTCCTACGAGCAGTACTTC.

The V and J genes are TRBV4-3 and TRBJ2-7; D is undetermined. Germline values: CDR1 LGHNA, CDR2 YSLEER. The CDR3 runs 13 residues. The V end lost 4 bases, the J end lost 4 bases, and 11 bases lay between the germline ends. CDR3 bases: TGCGCCAGCAGCCTCGCTATTCTTTACGAGCAGTACTTC. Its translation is CASSLAILYEQYF.

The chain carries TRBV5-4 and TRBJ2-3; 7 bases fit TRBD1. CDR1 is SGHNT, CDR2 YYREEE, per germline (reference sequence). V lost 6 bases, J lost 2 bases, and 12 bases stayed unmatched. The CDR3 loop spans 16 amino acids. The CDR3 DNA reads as TGTGCCAGCACCAACATTCCGGGACAGATCACAGATACGCAGTATTTT. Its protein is CASTNIPGQITDTQYF.

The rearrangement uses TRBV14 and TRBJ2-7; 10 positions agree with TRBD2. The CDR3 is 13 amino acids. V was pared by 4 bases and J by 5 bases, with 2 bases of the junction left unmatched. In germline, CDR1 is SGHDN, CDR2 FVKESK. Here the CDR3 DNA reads TGTGCCAGCAGCCTAGCGGGAGGTCACGAGCAGTACTTC. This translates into CASSLAGGHEQYF.

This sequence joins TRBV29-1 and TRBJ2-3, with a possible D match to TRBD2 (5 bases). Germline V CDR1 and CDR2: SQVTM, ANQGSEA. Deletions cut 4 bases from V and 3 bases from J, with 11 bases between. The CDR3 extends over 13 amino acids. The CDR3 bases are TGCAGCGTTGCCGGGATATCGACAGATACGCAGTATTTT. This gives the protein CSVAGISTDTQYF.

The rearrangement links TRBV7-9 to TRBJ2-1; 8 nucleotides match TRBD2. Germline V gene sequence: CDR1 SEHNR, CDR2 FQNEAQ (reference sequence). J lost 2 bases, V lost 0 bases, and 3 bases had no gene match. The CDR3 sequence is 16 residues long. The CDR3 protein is CASSLAGGRPYNEQFF. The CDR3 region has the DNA TGTGCCAGCAGCTTAGCGGGCGGGAGGCCCTACAATGAGCAGTTCTTC. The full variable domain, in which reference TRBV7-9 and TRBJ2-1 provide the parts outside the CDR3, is DTGVSQNPRHKITKRGQNVTFRCDPISEHNRLYWYRQTLGQGPEFLTYFQNEAQLEKSRLLSDRFSAERPKGSFSTLEIQRTEQGDSAMYLCASSLAGGRPYNEQFFGPGTRLTVL.

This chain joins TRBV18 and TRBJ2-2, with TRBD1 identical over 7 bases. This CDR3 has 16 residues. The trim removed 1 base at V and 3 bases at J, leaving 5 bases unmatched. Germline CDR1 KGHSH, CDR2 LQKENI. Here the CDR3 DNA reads TGTGCCAGCTCACCACTGCTAGGACAGGACACCGGGGAGCTGTTTTTT. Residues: CASSPLLGQDTGELFF.

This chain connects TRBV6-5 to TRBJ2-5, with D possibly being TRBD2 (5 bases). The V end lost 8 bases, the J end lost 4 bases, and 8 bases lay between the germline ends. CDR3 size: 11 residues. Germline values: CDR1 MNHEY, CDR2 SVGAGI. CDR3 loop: CASGSPETQYF. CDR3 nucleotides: TGTGCCAGCGGGAGTCCAGAGACCCAGTACTTC.

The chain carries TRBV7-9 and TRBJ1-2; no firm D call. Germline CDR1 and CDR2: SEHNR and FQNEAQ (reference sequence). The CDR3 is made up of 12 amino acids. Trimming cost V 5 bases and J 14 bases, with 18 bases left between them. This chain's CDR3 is CASSPPGAGSTF. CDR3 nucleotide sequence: TGTGCCAGCAGCCCACCCGGAGCCGGCTCGACCTTC.

The chain's CDR3 is CASSEVGSFGELFF. For the CDR3, the DNA is TGTGCCAGCAGTGAAGTGGGGTCCTTTGGGGAGCTGTTTTTT. The rearrangement joins TRBV6-1 to TRBJ2-2, with D uncertain. CDR3 length: 14 residues. CDR1 and CDR2 from the germline V gene are MNHNS and SASEGT. V was clipped by 1 base and J by 8 bases, with 11 bases between them.

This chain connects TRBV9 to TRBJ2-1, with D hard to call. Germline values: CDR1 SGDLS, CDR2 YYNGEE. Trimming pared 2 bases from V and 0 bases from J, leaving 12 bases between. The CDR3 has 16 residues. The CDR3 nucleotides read TGTGCCAGCAGCGTGCACGGAAAAAGCTCCTACAATGAGCAGTTCTTC. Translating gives CASSVHGKSSYNEQFF.

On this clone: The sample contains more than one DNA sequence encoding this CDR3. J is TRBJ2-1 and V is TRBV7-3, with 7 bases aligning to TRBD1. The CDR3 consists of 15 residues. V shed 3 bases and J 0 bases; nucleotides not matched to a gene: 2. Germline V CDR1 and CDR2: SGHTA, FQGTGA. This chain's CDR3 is CASSFRQGSYNEQFF. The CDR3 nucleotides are TGTGCCAGCAGCTTCAGACAGGGCTCCTACAATGAGCAGTTCTTC. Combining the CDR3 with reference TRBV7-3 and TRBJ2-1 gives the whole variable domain GAGVSQTPSNKVTEKGKYVELRCDPISGHTALYWYRQSLGQGPEFLIYFQGTGAADDSGLPNDRFFAVRPEGSVSTLKIQRTERGDSAVYLCASSFRQGSYNEQFFGPGTRLTVL.

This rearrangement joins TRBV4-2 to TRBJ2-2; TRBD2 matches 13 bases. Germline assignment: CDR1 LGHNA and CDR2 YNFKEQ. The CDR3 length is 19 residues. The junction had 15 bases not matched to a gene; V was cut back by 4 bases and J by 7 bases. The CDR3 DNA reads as TGTGCCAGCAGCCCACTCATAACACTAGCGGGAGGGCCTAGCGGGGAGCTGTTTTTT. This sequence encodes CASSPLITLAGGPSGELFF.

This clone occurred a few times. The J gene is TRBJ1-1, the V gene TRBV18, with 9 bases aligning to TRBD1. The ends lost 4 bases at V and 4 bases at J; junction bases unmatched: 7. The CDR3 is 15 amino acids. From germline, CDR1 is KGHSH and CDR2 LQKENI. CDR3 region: CASSRSVQGATEAFF. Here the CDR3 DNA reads TGTGCCAGCTCACGGTCCGTACAGGGGGCCACTGAAGCTTTCTTT.